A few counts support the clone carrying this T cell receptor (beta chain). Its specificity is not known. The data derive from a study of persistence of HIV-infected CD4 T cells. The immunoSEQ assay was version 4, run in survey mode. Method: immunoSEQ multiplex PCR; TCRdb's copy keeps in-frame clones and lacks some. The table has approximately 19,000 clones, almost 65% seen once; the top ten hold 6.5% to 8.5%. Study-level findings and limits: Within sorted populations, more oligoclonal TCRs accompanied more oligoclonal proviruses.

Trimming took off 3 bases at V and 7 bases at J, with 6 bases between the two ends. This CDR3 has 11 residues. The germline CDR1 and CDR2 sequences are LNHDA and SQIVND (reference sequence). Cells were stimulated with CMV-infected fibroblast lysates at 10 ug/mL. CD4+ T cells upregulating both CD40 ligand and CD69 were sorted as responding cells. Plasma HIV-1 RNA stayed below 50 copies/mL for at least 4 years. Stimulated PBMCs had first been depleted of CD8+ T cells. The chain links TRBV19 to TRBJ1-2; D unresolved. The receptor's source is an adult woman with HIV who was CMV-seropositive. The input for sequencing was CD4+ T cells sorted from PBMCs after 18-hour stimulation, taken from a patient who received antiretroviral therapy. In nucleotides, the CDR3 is TGTGCCAGTAGTATCGGGTTTGGCTACACCTTC. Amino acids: CASSIGFGYTF.